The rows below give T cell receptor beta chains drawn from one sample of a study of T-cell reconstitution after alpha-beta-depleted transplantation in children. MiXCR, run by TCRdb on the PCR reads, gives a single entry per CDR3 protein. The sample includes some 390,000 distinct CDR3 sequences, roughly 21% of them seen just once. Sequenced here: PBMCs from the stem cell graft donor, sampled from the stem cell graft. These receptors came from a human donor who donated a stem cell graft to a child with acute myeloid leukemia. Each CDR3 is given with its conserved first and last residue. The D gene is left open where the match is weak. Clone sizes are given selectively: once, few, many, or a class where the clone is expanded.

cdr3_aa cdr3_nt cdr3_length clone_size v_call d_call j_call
CASQTGQGSYNEQFF TGTGCCAGCCAAACTGGGCAGGGCTCCTACAATGAGCAGTTCTTC 15 once TRBV28 - TRBJ2-1
CSVGGRNTDTQYF TGCAGCGTAGGGGGACGAAACACAGATACGCAGTATTTT 13 many TRBV29-1 - TRBJ2-3
CASRDIRGLHNEQFF TGTGCCAGCAGGGACATCCGGGGGCTACACAATGAGCAGTTCTTC 15 - TRBV11-2 - TRBJ2-1
CASSYSGPATNEKLFF TGTGCCAGCAGTTACTCGGGTCCAGCAACTAATGAAAAACTGTTTTTT 16 few TRBV6-5 - TRBJ1-4
CSARRTSGQETQYF TGCAGTGCTAGACGGACTAGCGGGCAAGAGACCCAGTACTTC 14 many TRBV20-1 TRBD2 TRBJ2-5
CASSSPAHGVAGGLYF TGTGCCAGCAGTTCCCCCGCCCACGGGGTAGCGGGAGGCTTGTACTTC 16 - TRBV27 TRBD2 TRBJ2-5
CASSVTGRVHEAFF TGTGCCAGCAGCGTGACAGGGCGAGTGCACGAAGCTTTCTTT 14 once TRBV7-3 TRBD1 TRBJ1-1
CSARVIGGRTNTGELFF TGCAGTGCTAGAGTGATAGGGGGCAGGACGAACACCGGGGAGCTGTTTTTT 17 many TRBV20-1 TRBD1 TRBJ2-2
CASSEISGTRSSGTDTQYF TGTGCCAGCAGTGAGATATCCGGGACTAGGTCGTCCGGCACAGATACGCAGTATTTT 19 - TRBV25-1 TRBD2 TRBJ2-3
CASSLGASGQTQYF TGTGCCAGCAGCTTAGGAGCTAGCGGGCAGACCCAGTACTTC 14 - TRBV7-2 TRBD2 TRBJ2-5
CSAATVQETQYF TGCAGTGCGGCGACAGTACAAGAGACCCAGTACTTC 12 few TRBV20-1 - TRBJ2-5
CASSYSFGLTEERTQYF TGTGCCAGCAGTTACTCTTTCGGACTGACCGAAGAGCGGACCCAGTACTTC 17 few TRBV6-5 - TRBJ2-5
CSALRTAPYEQYF TGCAGTGCCCTGAGGACAGCACCCTACGAGCAGTACTTC 13 few TRBV20-1 - TRBJ2-7
CATSDGTNSGNTIYF TGTGCCACCAGTGACGGGACCAACTCTGGAAACACCATATATTTT 15 many TRBV24-1 - TRBJ1-3
CSARRAGVNEQFF TGCAGTGCTAGACGAGCGGGAGTCAATGAGCAGTTCTTC 13 many TRBV20-1 TRBD2 TRBJ2-1
CASSPQGQGAREQYF TGTGCCAGCAGCCCCCAGGGACAGGGGGCGCGTGAGCAGTACTTC 15 - TRBV7-2 TRBD1 TRBJ2-7
CASSFSGAKNIQYF TGTGCCAGCAGTTTCAGTGGGGCCAAAAACATTCAGTACTTC 14 - TRBV12-3/TRBV12-4 - TRBJ2-4
CASSLGRESSYEQYF TGTGCCAGCAGTTTAGGACGGGAAAGCTCCTACGAGCAGTACTTC 15 many TRBV12-3/TRBV12-4 - TRBJ2-7